These 10 T cell receptor beta chains were all obtained from the same sample, sequenced in a study of Graves' ophthalmopathy and Graves' hyperthyroidism. Scientists amplified the TCR beta CDR3 regions from RNA transcripts. In the first round, RT-PCR was carried out with HTBI primers, and a multiplex PCR formed the second round. Each CDR3 protein gets one entry after TCRdb re-called the multiplex PCR reads with MiXCR. The sample carries approximately 500,000 distinct CDR3 sequences, 14% recorded once. The sequenced sample consisted of blood. The receptors shown here come from a woman aged 30 to 39 with Graves' ophthalmopathy.

In this sample, this clonotype turned up many times. CDR3 bases: TGTGCCACCAGTGATTTCAGGGAGGTTCAGCCCCAGCATTTT. Protein product: CATSDFREVQPQHF. This chain links TRBV24-1 with TRBJ1-5; tentatively, D is TRBD1 (5 bases). CDR1 is KGHDR and CDR2 is SFDVKD in the germline V gene. The CDR3 spans 14 residues. V gave up 1 base and J gave up 6 bases, with 9 bases separating them.

This clonotype was counted ten times or more. V usage is TRBV29-1 and J usage is TRBJ1-2; TRBD1 matches 7 bases. There are 13 residues in the CDR3. The germline V gene has CDR1 SQVTM and CDR2 ANQGSEA. The CDR3 region is CISLGAGGYGYTF. In DNA, the CDR3 is TGCATTTCACTCGGGGCAGGGGGCTATGGCTACACCTTC.

This clonotype was seen repeatedly, ten times or more. CDR3 DNA: TGTGCCAGCAGCTTAGAGAGGGGCCTGAACGCTTTCTTT. Translating gives CASSLERGLNAFF. The chain joins TRBV7-8 to TRBJ1-1; D may be TRBD1 (5 bases). Deletions cut 1 base from V and 11 bases from J, with 14 bases between. The CDR3 totals 13 residues. The germline V gene encodes CDR1 SGHVS and CDR2 FQNEAQ.

This clonotype was counted many times. The rearrangement links TRBV30 to TRBJ1-2; D perhaps matches TRBD1 (5 bases). There are 18 residues in the CDR3. Trimming took off 7 bases at V and 3 bases at J, with 30 bases between the two ends. Germline V lookup: CDR1 GTSNPN, CDR2 SVGIG (reference sequence). CDR3 nucleotide sequence: TGTGCCTCCGAATCCTCTTCCCCTCCGAGGGGAGCGTACTATGGCTACACCTTC. Protein sequence: CASESSSPPRGAYYGYTF.

The table lists this clonotype with many counts. The genes are TRBV11-2 and TRBJ2-7; the D gene is possibly TRBD1 (6 bases). This CDR3 has 14 amino acids. Trimming left V 2 bases short and J 7 bases short, with 15 bases between. Germline-derived CDR1 and CDR2 are SGHAT and FQNNGV. CDR3 bases: TGTGCCAGCAGCTTAACAGGGACGAACGGGGAGCAGTACTTC. This encodes CASSLTGTNGEQYF.

This clonotype was recorded a few times. Here the CDR3 reads CAIRPGGGEDGYTF. The CDR3 bases are TGTGCCATCAGGCCAGGGGGCGGAGAGGATGGCTACACCTTC. This chain uses TRBV10-3 with TRBJ1-2; 8 bases line up with TRBD1. Looked up from germline, CDR1 is ENHRY and CDR2 is SYGVKD. After removal of 6 bases from V and 6 bases from J, the junction contained 9 bases not matched to a gene. This CDR3 spans 14 amino acids.

At least ten counts were recorded for this clonotype. This chain uses TRBV12-3 or TRBV12-4 with TRBJ1-3, with D hard to call. V was clipped by 7 bases and J by 1 base, with 14 bases between them. The CDR3 has 15 residues. CDR3 in DNA: TGTGCCAGCACCTCCCAGAGAGGGTCTGGAAACACCATATATTTT. Protein: CASTSQRGSGNTIYF.

This clonotype was counted a few times. The gene calls are TRBV3-1 and TRBJ2-5; 7 nucleotides align to TRBD1. Germline V gene lookup returns CDR1 LGHDT and CDR2 YNNKEL (reference sequence). The CDR3 sequence is 12 residues long. V gave up 9 bases and J gave up 5 bases; unmatched junction bases: 6. CDR3 coding DNA: TGTGCCAGTGAGGGGGCAGTGGAGACCCAGTACTTC. Translated, it gives CASEGAVETQYF.

This clonotype appeared a few times. Its ends do not fully match the called genes, so a read error is possible. The genes are TRBV2 and TRBJ2-7; no firm D call. Germline CDR1 and CDR2: SNHLY and FYNNEI. CDR3 length: 12 residues. CDR3 sequence: CASREVPYEQYF. The CDR3 DNA follows: TGTGCCAGCAGAGAAGTGCCCTACGAGCAGTACTTC.

This clonotype was found a few times. One end of the junction does not line up with germline, which may come from a read error. The chain is built from TRBV11-3 and TRBJ2-5; the match to TRBD1 covers 10 bases. Looked up from germline, CDR1 is SGHNT and CDR2 is YENEEA. This CDR3 comprises 16 residues. DNA of the CDR3: TGTGCCAGCAGCATAAGACGGACAGGGGGACAAGAGACCAAGTACTTC. This encodes CASSIRRTGGQETKYF.